The 16 T cell receptor beta chains below all came from one sample that was sequenced in a study of immune cell composition in non-small cell lung cancer. Sequencing was performed with immunoSEQ multiplex PCR; in TCRdb, only in-frame clones are kept and a portion is missing. This sample has a few thousand clones, with about 80% found just once. The source material was lung tumor tissue. These receptors originate from a human donor with non-small cell lung cancer.

The rearrangement links TRBV25-1 to TRBJ2-1; 7 nucleotides line up with TRBD1. Germline V gene sequence: CDR1 MGHDK, CDR2 SYGVNS. The CDR3 consists of 13 residues. J was trimmed by 8 bases and V by 6 bases; bases with no gene match: 7. The CDR3 reads CASRTTGYHEQFF. CDR3 nucleotide sequence: TGTGCCAGCAGGACGACAGGGTATCATGAGCAGTTCTTC. The entire variable domain, with the rest obtained from reference TRBV25-1 and TRBJ2-1, is as follows: EADIYQTPRYLVIGTGKKITLECSQTMGHDKMYWYQQDPGMELHLIHYSYGVNSTEKGDLSSESTVSRIRTEHFPLTLESARPSHTSQYLCASRTTGYHEQFFGPGTRLTVL.

The chain has TRBV4-2 and TRBJ2-1; 9 bases line up with TRBD2. V lost 8 bases to trimming and J lost 7 bases; unmatched junction nucleotides: 12. The CDR3 has 15 residues. Germline V gene sequence: CDR1 LGHNA, CDR2 YNFKEQ. The CDR3 DNA reads TGTGCCAGCTCACGGGCGGGGGGGCTTTCAAATGAGCAGTTCTTC. As protein: CASSRAGGLSNEQFF.

The gene calls are TRBV6-6 and TRBJ1-4; TRBD1 is a possible D gene (6 bases). V shed 4 bases and J shed 7 bases, with 13 bases lying between them. The CDR3 runs to 14 residues. CDR1 is MNHNY and CDR2 is SVGAGI in the germline V gene (reference sequence). CDR3 DNA sequence: TGTGCCAGCAGTTTGAAGGGGGAAAGTGAAAAACTGTTTTTT. Residues: CASSLKGESEKLFF.

The table lists this clone with a count of one. The chain uses TRBV25-1 and TRBJ1-1; no firm D call. Per germline, CDR1 MGHDK and CDR2 SYGVNS. Trimming took 5 bases from V and 6 from J, leaving 13 bases between them. The length of the CDR3 is 13 residues. CDR3 nucleotide sequence: TGTGCCAGCAGTTCCCGGACTGATCCTGAAGCTTTCTTT. It specifies CASSSRTDPEAFF. Looking up the rest from reference TRBV25-1 and TRBJ1-1 gives the full variable domain: EADIYQTPRYLVIGTGKKITLECSQTMGHDKMYWYQQDPGMELHLIHYSYGVNSTEKGDLSSESTVSRIRTEHFPLTLESARPSHTSQYLCASSSRTDPEAFFGQGTRLTVV.

The chain couples TRBV27 to TRBJ1-1; D is ambiguous. Trimming left V 3 bases short and J 4 bases short, with 9 bases between. Germline V lookup: CDR1 MNHEY, CDR2 SMNVEV (reference sequence). There are 13 residues in the CDR3. Here the CDR3 reads CASSLMEPTEAFF. The CDR3 coding sequence is TGTGCCAGCAGTTTGATGGAGCCCACTGAAGCTTTCTTT.

The CDR3 nucleotides read TGTGCCAGCAGCACGACGGACAGGGCCGAGCAGTACTTC. This codes for CASSTTDRAEQYF. The V call is TRBV5-6, the J call TRBJ2-7; 8 bases line up with TRBD1. This CDR3 region has 13 residues. The germline V gene encodes CDR1 SGHDT and CDR2 YYEEEE. The junction had 6 bases not matched to a gene; V was cut back by 4 bases and J by 6 bases.

Judged by abundance, this clone is large. This chain uses TRBV4-1 with TRBJ1-1; D may be TRBD1 (5 bases). The CDR3 totals 11 residues. V was cut by 5 bases and J by 13 bases, with 14 bases left in between. The V gene's germline CDR1 is MGHRA and CDR2 YSYEKL. The CDR3 bases are TGCGCCAGCAGCGCCGCAGGGTGGGATTTCTTT. Its protein is CASSAAGWDFF.

The chain is built from TRBV7-8 and TRBJ2-1, with 7 bases aligning to TRBD2. The trim removed 8 bases at V and 3 bases at J, leaving 13 bases unmatched. Germline V CDR1 and CDR2: SGHVS, FQNEAQ. CDR3 length: 16 amino acids. The DNA for the CDR3 is TGTGCCAGCGCCTACGGGGGGAGCGGATACTACAATGAGCAGTTCTTC. Its translation is CASAYGGSGYYNEQFF.

The J gene is TRBJ2-4, the V gene TRBV5-1; TRBD1 aligns across 10 bases. The CDR3 has 14 residues. With V trimmed by 4 bases and J by 7 bases, 5 bases remained unmatched. Germline values: CDR1 SGHRS, CDR2 YFSETQ. CDR3 in DNA: TGCGCCAGCAGCACACCGGGACAGGGGAACATTCAGTACTTC. Encoded protein: CASSTPGQGNIQYF.

The chain joins TRBV18 to TRBJ2-7; D gene unclear. The CDR3 extends over 13 amino acids. Per germline, CDR1 KGHSH and CDR2 LQKENI. Trimming cost V 4 bases and J 1 base, with 8 bases left between them. The CDR3 DNA sequence: TGTGCCAGCTCACGAGAAACTTCCTACGAGCAGTACTTC. Translation gives CASSRETSYEQYF.

The chain combines TRBV2 with TRBJ2-6; D call uncertain. The CDR3 has 15 amino acids. Per the germline V gene, CDR1 is SNHLY and CDR2 is FYNNEI. Between the trimmed V and J ends, which lost 4 bases and 2 bases, there was a span of 9 bases. This CDR3 is CASSVSSPGANVLTF. DNA for the CDR3: TGTGCCAGCAGTGTTTCATCCCCTGGGGCCAACGTCCTGACTTTC. Complete variable domain (other parts from reference TRBV2 and TRBJ2-6): EPEVTQTPSHQVTQMGQEVILRCVPISNHLYFYWYRQILGQKVEFLVSFYNNEISEKSEIFDDQFSVERPDGSNFTLKIRSTKLEDSAMYFCASSVSSPGANVLTFGAGSRLTVL.

The V gene is TRBV7-9, the J gene TRBJ2-1, with a tentative D call TRBD2 (5 bases). V lost 2 bases and J lost 0, with 11 bases in between. CDR3 length equals 16 residues. The germline CDR1 and CDR2 sequences are SEHNR and FQNEAQ (reference sequence). The CDR3 DNA follows: TGTGCCAGCAGCTTAACCCTAGCTGGCTCCTACAATGAGCAGTTCTTC. Amino acid sequence: CASSLTLAGSYNEQFF.

This chain joins TRBV6-6 and TRBJ1-2; D remains unclear. Germline V gene lookup returns CDR1 MNHNY and CDR2 SVGAGI (reference sequence). There are 14 residues in the CDR3. Trimming took off 7 bases at V and 4 bases at J, with 16 bases between the two ends. Here the CDR3 reads CASTRQAELYGYTF. The CDR3 bases are TGTGCCAGCACCCGTCAGGCAGAGCTCTATGGCTACACCTTC.

This chain connects TRBV5-1 to TRBJ2-3, with TRBD2 matching over 15 bases. The CDR3 has 18 residues. V lost 1 base and J lost 0; bases outside the gene matches: 3. Germline-derived CDR1 and CDR2 are SGHRS and YFSETQ. DNA for the CDR3: TGCGCCAGCAGCTTGAAAGGACTAGCGGGGGGGAGCACAGATACGCAGTATTTT. This encodes CASSLKGLAGGSTDTQYF.

V is TRBV9 and J is TRBJ2-5; 8 bases align to TRBD2. V gave up 2 bases and J gave up 2 bases; unmatched junction bases: 8. CDR1 and CDR2 from the germline V gene are SGDLS and YYNGEE. The CDR3 covers 16 residues. CDR3 loop: CASSVGAAGVQETQYF. The DNA of the CDR3 is TGTGCCAGCAGCGTGGGGGCAGCGGGGGTGCAAGAGACCCAGTACTTC.

The chain has TRBV11-2 and TRBJ1-1; D is ambiguous. Germline values: CDR1 SGHAT, CDR2 FQNNGV. This CDR3 has 16 residues. The V end lost 0 bases, the J end lost 4 bases, and 15 bases lay between the germline ends. The CDR3 reads CASSLEQSGSGTEAFF. The CDR3 coding sequence is TGTGCCAGCAGCTTAGAACAATCCGGGAGTGGCACTGAAGCTTTCTTT.